This section outlines one TCR beta chain sequence together with its context. Its matching antigen is unknown. This entry comes from a study of cytomegalovirus exposure and HLA in healthy donors. This CDR3 region has 17 residues. V shed 4 bases, J shed 4 bases, and the junction held 9 bases outside the gene matches. The germline V gene has CDR1 SGHTA and CDR2 FQGNSA. Study-level results: The study designated roughly 160 TCR beta chains cytomegalovirus-associated. Donor immune exposure was known only as CMV serostatus.

60 Vbeta and 13 Jbeta primers were used in PCR. Repertoires were generated with immunoSEQ multiplex PCR, while TCRdb's copy carries only in-frame clones and drops some. The sample consists of around 110,000 clones, about 59% of them appearing once. The sample consisted of PBMCs. The chain uses TRBV7-2 and TRBJ2-5; 13 bases are shared with TRBD2. This receptor was identified in a woman aged 40-49 years in good health and CMV-seropositive. The CDR3: CASSSGLAGVAVETQYF. In DNA, the CDR3 is TGTGCCAGCAGCTCTGGACTAGCGGGAGTAGCGGTAGAGACCCAGTACTTC.